The 12 T cell receptor beta chains below all came from one sample that was sequenced in a study of long-term antiretroviral therapy in people with HIV. Version v3.0 of the immunoSEQ assay was performed at survey level. Sequenced by immunoSEQ multiplex PCR; TCRdb stores in-frame clones only, minus some. The sample has about 34,000 clones, 83% seen once. The sequencing here drew on unsorted PBMCs, taken 0.4 years before starting antiretroviral therapy. These receptors all stem from a man aged 18-30 years with HIV.

V is TRBV6-6 and J is TRBJ2-2; no definite D call. The germline V gene encodes CDR1 MNHNY and CDR2 SVGAGI (reference sequence). Trimming pared 2 bases from V and 6 bases from J, leaving 7 bases between. The CDR3 has 13 residues. The CDR3 protein is CASSYGQAGELFF. CDR3 DNA: TGTGCCAGCAGTTACGGCCAAGCCGGGGAGCTGTTTTTT.

V gene TRBV28 combines with J gene TRBJ2-5; TRBD2 matches 14 bases. This CDR3 is built from 16 residues. CDR1 MDHEN and CDR2 SYDVKM come from the germline V gene. V shed 3 bases and J 4 bases; nucleotides not matched to a gene: 4. This chain's CDR3 is CASSFKGLAGGETQYF. CDR3 sequence (DNA): TGTGCCAGCAGTTTTAAAGGACTAGCGGGAGGAGAGACCCAGTACTTC.

The J gene is TRBJ2-5, the V gene TRBV5-1; D may be TRBD2 (5 bases). The CDR3 has 14 amino acids. Germline CDR1 and CDR2: SGHRS and YFSETQ. V shed 0 bases and J shed 7 bases, with 13 bases lying between them. The CDR3, as DNA: TGCGCCAGCAGCTTGGCCGGAGGTCTAGGGACCCAGTACTTC. It translates to CASSLAGGLGTQYF.

This rearrangement joins TRBV29-1 to TRBJ2-6; D might be TRBD1 (5 bases). Trimming cost V 2 bases and J 0 bases, with 11 bases left between them. The germline gives CDR1 SQVTM, CDR2 ANQGSEA. CDR3 size: 16 residues. DNA of the CDR3: TGCAGCGTTGAAACCACAGGCGACTCTGGGGCCAACGTCCTGACTTTC. It encodes CSVETTGDSGANVLTF.

The chain links TRBV7-9 to TRBJ1-1, with 10 bases that match TRBD1. The J segment lost 4 bases and the V segment lost 4 bases, leaving 3 bases of the junction unmatched. CDR1 and CDR2 (germline): SEHNR, FQNEAQ (reference sequence). This CDR3 spans 14 amino acids. The CDR3 DNA is TGTGCCAGCAGCTCGACAGGGGGCGGCACTGAAGCTTTCTTT. Residues: CASSSTGGGTEAFF.

The chain combines TRBV6-6 with TRBJ2-7; no clear D gene. The length of the CDR3 is 13 residues. V lost 3 bases and J 8 bases, leaving 14 bases between the germline ends. Germline CDR1 is MNHNY and CDR2 is SVGAGI (reference sequence). The CDR3 reads CASSYGLEWKQYF. In DNA form, the CDR3 reads TGTGCCAGCAGTTATGGGCTAGAATGGAAGCAGTACTTC.

Written as DNA, the CDR3 is TGTGCCAGCACATCATTTACCTCCGGGGGAGCCTACGAGCAGTACTTC. Residues: CASTSFTSGGAYEQYF. V and J are TRBV6-6 and TRBJ2-7; perhaps TRBD2 as D (6 bases). CDR3 length equals 16 residues. Between the trimmed V and J ends, which lost 7 bases and 2 bases, there was a span of 21 bases. In germline, CDR1 is MNHNY, CDR2 SVGAGI (reference sequence).

This chain links TRBV19 with TRBJ1-1; weak D call: TRBD1 (5 bases). Germline values: CDR1 LNHDA, CDR2 SQIVND (reference sequence). The germline V and J ends were trimmed by 3 bases and 0 bases, with 11 bases remaining between them. CDR3 length: 15 amino acids. The CDR3, as DNA: TGTGCCAGTAGTATCTCCGGGACGATGAACACTGAAGCTTTCTTT. Its translation is CASSISGTMNTEAFF.

The chain employs TRBV28 and TRBJ1-2; a possible D gene is TRBD1 (6 bases). Trimming removed 3 bases at V and 4 bases at J, with 21 bases between. Germline CDR1 MDHEN, CDR2 SYDVKM. The CDR3 covers 17 residues. CDR3 DNA: TGTGCCAGCAGTTTTACGACAGGTGGGCGCGGGGGCTATGGCTACACCTTC. Translating gives CASSFTTGGRGGYGYTF.

The CDR3 region is CASSGTGRQPQHF. CDR3 nucleotide sequence: TGTGCCAGTAGTGGGACAGGACGCCAGCCCCAGCATTTT. The rearrangement uses TRBV19 and TRBJ1-5, with 8 bases that match TRBD1. J gave up 7 bases and V 5 bases, and 4 bases lay outside the gene matches. This CDR3 spans 13 amino acids. Looked up from germline, CDR1 is LNHDA and CDR2 is SQIVND (reference sequence).

The DNA for the CDR3 is TGCGCCAGCAACCGAGGGGGACTAGCATCTGATACGCAGTATTTT. It translates to CASNRGGLASDTQYF. This sequence joins TRBV5-1 and TRBJ2-3, with TRBD2 identical over 9 bases. The J segment lost 6 bases and the V segment lost 6 bases, leaving 11 bases of the junction unmatched. In germline, CDR1 is SGHRS, CDR2 YFSETQ. CDR3 length equals 15 residues.

V gene TRBV23-1 combines with J gene TRBJ1-1; 10 bases agree with TRBD1. TRBV23-1 counts as an open reading frame of uncertain function. This CDR3 has 15 amino acids. Unmatched junction bases numbered 8, after V lost 10 bases and J lost 0 bases. The CDR3 region is CAKVDRGPMNTEAFF. In DNA, the CDR3 is TGCGCCAAAGTCGACAGGGGGCCTATGAACACTGAAGCTTTCTTT.